A selection of T cell receptor beta chains follows, all from one sample in a study of blood T cell repertoires in COVID-19. The assay was immunoSEQ multiplex PCR, and TCRdb's table has in-frame clones only and misses some. The sample comprises 85,000 to 120,000 clones, approximately 90% of which are singletons, and roughly 2% rests with the top ten. The sequenced sample was peripheral blood. The receptors stem from a man between 50 and 59 years old with active COVID-19. CDR3s include the opening cysteine and the closing phenylalanine or tryptophan. Fields, in order: clone size, V gene, J gene, D gene, CDR3 protein, CDR3 DNA. A D gene is named only where the DNA matches it firmly. Where a row states a size, it is once, few, many or the class of an expanded clone; other rows omit it.

-,TRBV30,TRBJ2-5,-,CAWGGLRAETQYF,TGTGCCTGGGGTGGACTGAGGGCAGAGACCCAGTACTTC
few,TRBV4-1,TRBJ2-2,-,CASSQEQGGTGELFF,TGCGCCAGCAGCCAAGAACAGGGCGGAACCGGGGAGCTGTTTTTT
-,TRBV4-1,TRBJ1-3,TRBD1,CASSQVEGATGNTIYF,TGCGCCAGCAGCCAAGTGGAGGGGGCGACAGGAAACACCATATATTTT
-,TRBV2,TRBJ1-5,-,CASTGSNQPQHF,TGTGCCAGCACGGGGAGCAATCAGCCCCAGCATTTT
-,TRBV19,TRBJ1-5,-,CASSIGGLISNQPQHF,TGTGCCAGTAGTATAGGGGGGCTGATTAGCAATCAGCCCCAGCATTTT
-,TRBV9,TRBJ1-2,TRBD1,CASSVGQGDGYTF,TGTGCCAGCAGCGTAGGGCAGGGGGACGGCTACACCTTC
-,TRBV3-1/TRBV3-2,TRBJ2-7,-,CASSRDKPGEQYF,TGTGCCAGCAGCCGCGACAAGCCGGGGGAGCAGTACTTC
-,TRBV9,TRBJ2-3,-,CASTLEGGATDTQYF,TGTGCCAGCACCCTAGAGGGGGGGGCCACAGATACGCAGTATTTT
-,TRBV9,TRBJ2-7,-,CASSVGLATISYEQYF,TGTGCCAGCAGCGTAGGACTGGCGACCATCTCCTACGAGCAGTACTTC
-,TRBV4-1,TRBJ2-3,TRBD2,CASGLAGVNTDTQYF,TGCGCCAGCGGTCTAGCGGGGGTGAACACAGATACGCAGTATTTT
-,TRBV3-1/TRBV3-2,TRBJ1-1,TRBD1,CASSQGVQGTGAAFF,TGTGCCAGCAGCCAAGGAGTTCAAGGGACAGGGGCGGCTTTCTTT
-,TRBV28,TRBJ2-7,-,CASRGGAVYEQYF,TGTGCCAGCAGGGGGGGGGCGGTCTACGAGCAGTACTTC
-,TRBV6-5,TRBJ1-2,TRBD1,CASSLTGGYGYTF,TGTGCCAGCAGTTTGACAGGGGGCTATGGCTACACCTTC
-,TRBV6-1,TRBJ1-4,-,CASSENGWGVEKLFF,TGTGCCAGCAGTGAAAATGGCTGGGGAGTTGAAAAACTGTTTTTT
-,TRBV7-2,TRBJ2-5,TRBD2,CASSLRLAGETQYF,TGTGCCAGCAGCTTGAGACTAGCGGGGGAGACCCAGTACTTC
-,TRBV27,TRBJ1-3,-,CASSLARSGNTIYF,TGTGCCAGCAGTTTGGCCCGCTCTGGAAACACCATATATTTT
-,TRBV6-2/TRBV6-3,TRBJ1-3,-,CASSTPPGRTQTLSGNTIYF,TGTGCCAGCAGCACACCCCCTGGGAGGACCCAGACCCTCTCTGGAAACACCATATATTTT
-,TRBV5-4,TRBJ2-7,-,CASSSGGKGIYEQYF,TGTGCCAGCAGCTCCGGTGGTAAGGGGATCTACGAGCAGTACTTC
-,TRBV7-9,TRBJ2-5,-,CASSSPRGQETQYF,TGTGCCAGCAGCTCGCCTCGGGGCCAAGAGACCCAGTACTTC
-,TRBV7-9,TRBJ1-2,TRBD1,CASDKGTGVFSYTF,TGTGCCAGCGATAAGGGGACAGGGGTATTTAGCTACACCTTC
-,TRBV6-5,TRBJ1-6,TRBD1,CASRVTGYNSPLHF,TGTGCCAGCAGGGTGACAGGGTATAATTCACCCCTCCACTTT
-,TRBV7-2,TRBJ1-1,-,CASSPRTGNTEAFF,TGTGCCAGCAGCCCGAGAACGGGGAACACTGAAGCTTTCTTT
once,TRBV7-9,TRBJ2-4,-,CASSLAGGAKNIQYF,TGTGCCAGCAGCTTAGCCGGGGGAGCCAAAAACATTCAGTACTTC
-,TRBV5-8,TRBJ2-3,-,CASCKGGTDTQYF,TGTGCCAGTTGTAAGGGCGGGACAGATACGCAGTATTTT
-,TRBV10-3,TRBJ2-1,TRBD2,CAISEVSGGPEQFF,TGTGCCATCAGTGAGGTGTCGGGGGGGCCTGAGCAGTTCTTC
-,TRBV7-9,TRBJ2-1,TRBD1,CASSRTGTGAPLEQFF,TGTGCCAGCAGCCGAACCGGGACAGGGGCCCCTCTCGAGCAGTTCTTC
-,TRBV5-1,TRBJ2-7,-,CASSLVKSGRYEQYF,TGCGCCAGCAGCTTGGTGAAGTCAGGGAGGTACGAGCAGTACTTC
-,TRBV2,TRBJ2-5,TRBD2,CASTPTSGVAQYF,TGTGCCAGCACCCCAACTAGCGGGGTGGCCCAGTACTTC
-,TRBV5-4,TRBJ2-3,TRBD1,CASSFGTDNTQYF,TGTGCCAGCAGCTTTGGGACAGACAATACGCAGTATTTT
-,TRBV7-8,TRBJ2-2,-,CASSLDLNTGELFF,TGTGCCAGCAGCTTAGACTTAAACACCGGGGAGCTGTTTTTT
-,TRBV27,TRBJ1-6,TRBD1,CASSLNRSDRGLSPLHF,TGTGCCAGCAGTTTAAATAGGTCGGACAGGGGGCTTTCACCCCTCCACTTT
-,TRBV5-5,TRBJ2-1,TRBD2,CASSFGLAGGINEQFF,TGTGCCAGCAGCTTCGGTCTAGCGGGGGGGATCAATGAGCAGTTCTTC
few,TRBV6-5,TRBJ1-2,TRBD1,CASSLKGALGYTF,TGTGCCAGCTCGTTGAAGGGGGCTTTGGGCTACACCTTC
-,TRBV5-1,TRBJ2-7,-,CASSSLSYEQYF,TGCGCCAGCAGCTCCCTCTCCTACGAGCAGTACTTC
-,TRBV5-6,TRBJ2-7,TRBD2,CASSSSGGTYEQYF,TGTGCCAGCAGCTCTAGCGGGGGAACCTACGAGCAGTACTTC
-,TRBV15,TRBJ1-1,-,CATSRESQAGEAFF,TGTGCCACAAGCAGAGAGAGCCAGGCCGGTGAAGCTTTCTTT
-,TRBV5-4,TRBJ2-1,TRBD2,CASSLASGGLGYNEQFF,TGTGCCAGCAGCTTGGCTAGCGGGGGGTTGGGGTACAATGAGCAGTTCTTC
-,TRBV5-1,TRBJ2-3,-,CASSLSGFADTQYF,TGCGCCAGCAGCTTGTCGGGGTTCGCAGATACGCAGTATTTT
-,TRBV6-1,TRBJ2-4,TRBD2,CASSARTSGGPLGAKNIQYF,TGTGCCAGCAGTGCCAGGACTAGCGGGGGGCCGCTAGGGGCCAAAAACATTCAGTACTTC
-,TRBV27,TRBJ2-2,-,CASRLPGLGELFF,TGTGCCAGCAGATTACCAGGGTTAGGGGAGCTGTTTTTT
-,TRBV19,TRBJ2-7,-,CASSLPGGDRPYEQYF,TGTGCCAGTAGCCTCCCGGGAGGGGACAGACCCTACGAGCAGTACTTC
once,TRBV5-4,TRBJ2-5,TRBD2,CASSLYSGGRMETQYF,TGTGCCAGCAGCTTGTATAGCGGGGGGCGGATGGAGACCCAGTACTTC
-,TRBV12-3/TRBV12-4,TRBJ2-7,-,CASSRTESYEQYF,TGTGCCAGCAGCCGGACTGAATCCTACGAGCAGTACTTC
-,TRBV7-8,TRBJ2-2,-,CASSPGLSYWDTGELFF,TGTGCCAGCAGCCCGGGACTTTCTTATTGGGACACCGGGGAGCTGTTTTTT
-,TRBV19,TRBJ2-2,TRBD1,CASGDTGGIKDGELFF,TGTGCCAGTGGGGATACAGGGGGCATAAAGGACGGGGAGCTGTTTTTT
-,TRBV12-1,TRBJ1-1,-,CASSPGQGGTEAFF,TGTGCCAGCAGCCCCGGACAGGGGGGTACCGAAGCTTTCTTT
-,TRBV7-2,TRBJ2-7,TRBD2,CASSLEPGGSYEQYF,TGTGCCAGCAGCTTAGAACCGGGGGGATCCTACGAGCAGTACTTC
-,TRBV25-1,TRBJ1-2,-,CASRAFAGYTF,TGTGCCAGCAGGGCATTTGCTGGCTACACCTTC